This T cell receptor beta chain was found in a study of cytomegalovirus exposure and HLA in healthy donors. Comments on this clone: The target antigen is unknown.

PCR used 60 Vbeta primers and 13 Jbeta primers. Measured with immunoSEQ multiplex PCR; TCRdb has only the in-frame clones, and not every one. Found here are approximately 69,000 clones, about 70% of them singletons; the top ten hold 3% to 4%. CDR3 size: 14 residues. Germline CDR1 and CDR2: SNHLY and FYNNEI. Trimming took 8 bases from V and 6 from J, leaving 20 bases between them. Study-wide results and caveats: Earlier analysis looked at TCR beta V segments, and most were productive about 90% or about 30% of the time.

The material sequenced was PBMCs. The chain uses TRBV2 and TRBJ2-7, with D possibly matching TRBD2 (5 bases). The receptor comes from a young man in good health and CMV-seronegative. The CDR3 is CASGVEALGGEQYV. In DNA form, the CDR3 reads TGTGCCAGCGGTGTAGAAGCGCTAGGAGGCGAGCAGTACGTC.